This passage covers 18 T cell receptor beta chains from one sample sequenced in a study of blood T cell repertoires in COVID-19. Clones were read by immunoSEQ multiplex PCR, and TCRdb kept only the in-frame ones, dropping some. The sample contains fewer than 120,000 clones, approximately 79% of which appear only once. The specimen was peripheral blood. Receptors were obtained from a woman aged 80 or older with active or convalescent COVID-19.

The rearrangement links TRBV19 to TRBJ2-1; D possibly corresponds to TRBD1 (7 bases). CDR1 and CDR2 (germline): LNHDA, SQIVND (reference sequence). This CDR3 region has 16 residues. V was trimmed by 5 bases and J by 0 bases, leaving 14 bases between them. CDR3 sequence: CASSGGTALSYNEQFF. For the CDR3, the DNA is TGTGCCAGTAGTGGGGGGACAGCGCTCTCCTACAATGAGCAGTTCTTC.

CDR3 DNA: TGTGCCAGCAGTTCCTCCTCCGGGAGCCCGACTAGCGGGATTTTAGATGAGCAGTTCTTC. Its translation: CASSSSSGSPTSGILDEQFF. The chain uses TRBV28 and TRBJ2-1, with 11 positions matching TRBD2. The V gene's germline CDR1 is MDHEN and CDR2 SYDVKM. The CDR3 runs 20 residues. V lost 4 bases to trimming and J lost 8 bases; unmatched junction nucleotides: 22.

The chain has TRBV4-3 and TRBJ1-2; maybe TRBD1 (5 bases). The germline V gene encodes CDR1 LGHNA and CDR2 YSLEER. Trimming stripped 5 bases from V and 2 bases from J, with 9 bases between. This CDR3 comprises 13 residues. CDR3 loop: CASSWGRNYGYTF. The CDR3 coding sequence is TGCGCCAGCAGCTGGGGCAGAAACTATGGCTACACCTTC.

The rearrangement joins TRBV7-9 to TRBJ2-6; maybe TRBD1 (6 bases). This CDR3 is built from 15 residues. In germline, CDR1 is SEHNR, CDR2 FQNEAQ (reference sequence). The germline V and J ends were trimmed by 1 base and 2 bases, with 6 bases remaining between them. The CDR3 reads CASSLGGPGANVLTF. The CDR3 coding sequence is TGTGCCAGCAGCTTAGGGGGGCCTGGGGCCAACGTCCTGACTTTC.

This clone has at least ten counts. The rearrangement joins TRBV7-9 to TRBJ1-1; tentatively, D is TRBD1 (6 bases). CDR3 length: 16 amino acids. Trimming pared 5 bases from V and 5 bases from J, leaving 21 bases between. The germline CDR1 and CDR2 sequences are SEHNR and FQNEAQ (reference sequence). In nucleotides, the CDR3 is TGTGCCAGCAGCGGCACGGGTGGGCAGGGGTATACTGAAGCTTTCTTT. This translates into CASSGTGGQGYTEAFF.

The rearrangement links TRBV6-2 or TRBV6-3 to TRBJ2-5; D unresolved. This CDR3 comprises 11 residues. The V gene lost 3 bases and the J gene lost 5 bases, with 4 bases spanning the gap. CDR1 and CDR2 (germline): MNHEY, SVGEGT. CDR3: CASSYPETQYF. The DNA of the CDR3 is TGTGCCAGCAGTTATCCGGAGACCCAGTACTTC.

This clone was seen a handful of times. The DNA for the CDR3 is TGTGCCAGCAGTATACGGGACTCTCACTACGAGCAGTACTTC. It translates to CASSIRDSHYEQYF. The chain employs TRBV9 and TRBJ2-7; D perhaps matches TRBD2 (6 bases). Germline CDR1 SGDLS, CDR2 YYNGEE. The CDR3 runs to 14 residues. The V end lost 5 bases, the J end lost 3 bases, and 15 bases lay between the germline ends.

CDR3 sequence: CSVDRTSVYNEQFF. In DNA form, the CDR3 reads TGCAGCGTTGACAGGACTAGCGTCTACAATGAGCAGTTCTTC. V gene TRBV29-1 combines with J gene TRBJ2-1; 9 bases line up with TRBD2. V was clipped by 3 bases and J by 3 bases; unmatched bases: 3. Germline V CDR1 and CDR2: SQVTM, ANQGSEA. This CDR3 has 14 amino acids.

The chain recombines TRBV27 with TRBJ1-2; 7 bases map to TRBD1. Looked up from germline, CDR1 is MNHEY and CDR2 is SMNVEV (reference sequence). CDR3 length: 13 amino acids. V was clipped by 2 bases and J by 8 bases; unmatched bases: 5. The CDR3 protein is CASSLGGGRGYTF. The CDR3 coding sequence is TGTGCCAGCAGTTTAGGAGGGGGCAGGGGCTACACCTTC.

The chain recombines TRBV3-1 (or the pseudogene TRBV3-2) with TRBJ2-1; a weak D match, TRBD1 (5 bases). Trimming took off 4 bases at V and 7 bases at J, with 14 bases between the two ends. Germline V gene data show CDR1 as LGHDT and CDR2 as YNNKEL (reference sequence). This CDR3 has 14 amino acids. The CDR3 sequence is CASSPGPGRNEQFF. Written as DNA, the CDR3 is TGTGCCAGCAGCCCCGGCCCAGGGCGTAATGAGCAGTTCTTC.

V is TRBV29-1 and J is TRBJ2-3; D remains ambiguous. Deletions cut 4 bases from V and 4 bases from J, with 12 bases between. Germline CDR1 is SQVTM and CDR2 is ANQGSEA. The CDR3 extends over 13 amino acids. In nucleotides, the CDR3 is TGCAGCGTTGGACCCGCGGTAGCAGATACGCAGTATTTT. Its protein is CSVGPAVADTQYF.

The chain is built from TRBV27 and TRBJ1-1; D is uncertain. CDR3 length equals 12 residues. Trimming left V 6 bases short and J 1 base short, with 6 bases between. Germline CDR1 and CDR2: MNHEY and SMNVEV (reference sequence). The CDR3 DNA reads TGTGCCAGCAGGCGGGGGAACACTGAAGCTTTCTTT. Translation gives CASRRGNTEAFF.

V usage is TRBV5-1 and J usage is TRBJ2-2; 9 nucleotides line up with TRBD2. The CDR3 consists of 17 residues. Looked up from germline, CDR1 is SGHRS and CDR2 is YFSETQ. V lost 2 bases to trimming and J lost 2 bases; unmatched junction nucleotides: 7. CDR3 residues: CASSFRPSGINTGELFF. Here the CDR3 DNA reads TGCGCCAGCAGCTTCAGGCCTAGCGGGATAAACACCGGGGAGCTGTTTTTT.

The chain links TRBV4-2 to TRBJ2-2, with a possible D match to TRBD2 (6 bases). CDR3 length: 17 amino acids. Trimming cost V 4 bases and J 0 bases, with 15 bases left between them. The germline V gene encodes CDR1 LGHNA and CDR2 YNFKEQ. This CDR3 is CASSRPGLSTNTGELFF. CDR3 bases: TGTGCCAGCAGCCGACCGGGACTCAGCACGAACACCGGGGAGCTGTTTTTT.

The rearrangement uses TRBV11-2 and TRBJ2-5; TRBD1 matches at 8 bases. Unmatched junction bases numbered 1, after V lost 5 bases and J lost 2 bases. The CDR3 consists of 13 residues. Germline CDR1 and CDR2: SGHAT and FQNNGV. CDR3 DNA: TGTGCCAGCAGCGGGACAGGTCAAGAGACCCAGTACTTC. The encoded protein is CASSGTGQETQYF. The full variable domain, with the rest looked up from reference TRBV11-2 and TRBJ2-5, is EAGVAQSPRYKIIEKRQSVAFWCNPISGHATLYWYQQILGQGPKLLIQFQNNGVVDDSQLPKDRFSAERLKGVDSTLKIQPAKLEDSAVYLCASSGTGQETQYFGPGTRLLVL.

V is TRBV18 and J is TRBJ1-6; 12 nucleotides line up with TRBD1. Germline trimming cut 3 bases from V and 10 bases from J; bases unmatched to any gene: 7. Germline V lookup: CDR1 KGHSH, CDR2 LQKENI. The CDR3 length is 16 residues. CDR3 protein: CASSPTRDRGQSPLHF. The CDR3 DNA sequence: TGTGCCAGCTCACCTACCCGGGACAGGGGGCAATCACCCCTCCACTTT.

The rearrangement joins TRBV29-1 to TRBJ2-3; D is possibly TRBD2 (7 bases). CDR1 is SQVTM and CDR2 is ANQGSEA in the germline V gene. Trimming pared 5 bases from V and 5 bases from J, leaving 14 bases between. The CDR3 spans 13 residues. The CDR3 region has the DNA TGCAGCGTTCTCGCGGGGGCGGGAGATACGCAGTATTTT. It encodes CSVLAGAGDTQYF.

This clone was detected only a few times. V and J are TRBV6-5 and TRBJ2-7; TRBD1 matches at 7 bases. Unmatched junction bases numbered 8, after V lost 6 bases and J lost 3 bases. Germline V gives CDR1 MNHEY, CDR2 SVGAGI. CDR3 length: 14 residues. Here the CDR3 DNA reads TGTGCCAGCAGCTCCGTGACAGGGCTCTACGAGCAGTACTTC. It translates to CASSSVTGLYEQYF.